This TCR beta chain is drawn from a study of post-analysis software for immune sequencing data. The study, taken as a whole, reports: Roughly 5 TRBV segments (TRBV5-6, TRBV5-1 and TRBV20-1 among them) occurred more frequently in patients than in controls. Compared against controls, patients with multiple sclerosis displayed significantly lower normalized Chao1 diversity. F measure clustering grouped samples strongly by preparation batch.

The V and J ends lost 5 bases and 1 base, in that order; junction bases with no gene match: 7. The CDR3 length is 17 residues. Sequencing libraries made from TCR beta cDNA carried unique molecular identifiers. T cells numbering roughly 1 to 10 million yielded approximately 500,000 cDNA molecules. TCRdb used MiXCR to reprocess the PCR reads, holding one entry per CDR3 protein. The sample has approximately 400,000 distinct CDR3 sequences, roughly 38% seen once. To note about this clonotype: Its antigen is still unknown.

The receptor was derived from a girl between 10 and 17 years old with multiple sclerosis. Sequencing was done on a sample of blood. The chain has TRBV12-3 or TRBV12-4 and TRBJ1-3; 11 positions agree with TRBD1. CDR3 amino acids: CASSPMDRGLSGNTIYF. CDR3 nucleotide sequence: TGTGCCAGCAGTCCTATGGACAGGGGGCTATCTGGAAACACCATATATTTT.